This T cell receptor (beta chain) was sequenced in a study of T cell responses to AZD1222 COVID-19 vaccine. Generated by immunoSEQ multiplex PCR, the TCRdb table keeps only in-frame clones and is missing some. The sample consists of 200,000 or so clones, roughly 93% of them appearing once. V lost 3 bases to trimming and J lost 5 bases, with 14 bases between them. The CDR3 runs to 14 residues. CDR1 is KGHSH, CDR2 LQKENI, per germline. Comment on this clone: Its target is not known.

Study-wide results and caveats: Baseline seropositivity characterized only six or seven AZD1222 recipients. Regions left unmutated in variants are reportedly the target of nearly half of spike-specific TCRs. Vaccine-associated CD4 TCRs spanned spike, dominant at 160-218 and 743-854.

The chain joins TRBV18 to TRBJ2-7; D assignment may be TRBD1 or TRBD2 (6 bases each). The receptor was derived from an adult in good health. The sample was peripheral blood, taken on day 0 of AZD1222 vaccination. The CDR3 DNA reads TGTGCCAGCTCACCGGATAGGGGGGTCGACGAGCAGTACTTC. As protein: CASSPDRGVDEQYF.